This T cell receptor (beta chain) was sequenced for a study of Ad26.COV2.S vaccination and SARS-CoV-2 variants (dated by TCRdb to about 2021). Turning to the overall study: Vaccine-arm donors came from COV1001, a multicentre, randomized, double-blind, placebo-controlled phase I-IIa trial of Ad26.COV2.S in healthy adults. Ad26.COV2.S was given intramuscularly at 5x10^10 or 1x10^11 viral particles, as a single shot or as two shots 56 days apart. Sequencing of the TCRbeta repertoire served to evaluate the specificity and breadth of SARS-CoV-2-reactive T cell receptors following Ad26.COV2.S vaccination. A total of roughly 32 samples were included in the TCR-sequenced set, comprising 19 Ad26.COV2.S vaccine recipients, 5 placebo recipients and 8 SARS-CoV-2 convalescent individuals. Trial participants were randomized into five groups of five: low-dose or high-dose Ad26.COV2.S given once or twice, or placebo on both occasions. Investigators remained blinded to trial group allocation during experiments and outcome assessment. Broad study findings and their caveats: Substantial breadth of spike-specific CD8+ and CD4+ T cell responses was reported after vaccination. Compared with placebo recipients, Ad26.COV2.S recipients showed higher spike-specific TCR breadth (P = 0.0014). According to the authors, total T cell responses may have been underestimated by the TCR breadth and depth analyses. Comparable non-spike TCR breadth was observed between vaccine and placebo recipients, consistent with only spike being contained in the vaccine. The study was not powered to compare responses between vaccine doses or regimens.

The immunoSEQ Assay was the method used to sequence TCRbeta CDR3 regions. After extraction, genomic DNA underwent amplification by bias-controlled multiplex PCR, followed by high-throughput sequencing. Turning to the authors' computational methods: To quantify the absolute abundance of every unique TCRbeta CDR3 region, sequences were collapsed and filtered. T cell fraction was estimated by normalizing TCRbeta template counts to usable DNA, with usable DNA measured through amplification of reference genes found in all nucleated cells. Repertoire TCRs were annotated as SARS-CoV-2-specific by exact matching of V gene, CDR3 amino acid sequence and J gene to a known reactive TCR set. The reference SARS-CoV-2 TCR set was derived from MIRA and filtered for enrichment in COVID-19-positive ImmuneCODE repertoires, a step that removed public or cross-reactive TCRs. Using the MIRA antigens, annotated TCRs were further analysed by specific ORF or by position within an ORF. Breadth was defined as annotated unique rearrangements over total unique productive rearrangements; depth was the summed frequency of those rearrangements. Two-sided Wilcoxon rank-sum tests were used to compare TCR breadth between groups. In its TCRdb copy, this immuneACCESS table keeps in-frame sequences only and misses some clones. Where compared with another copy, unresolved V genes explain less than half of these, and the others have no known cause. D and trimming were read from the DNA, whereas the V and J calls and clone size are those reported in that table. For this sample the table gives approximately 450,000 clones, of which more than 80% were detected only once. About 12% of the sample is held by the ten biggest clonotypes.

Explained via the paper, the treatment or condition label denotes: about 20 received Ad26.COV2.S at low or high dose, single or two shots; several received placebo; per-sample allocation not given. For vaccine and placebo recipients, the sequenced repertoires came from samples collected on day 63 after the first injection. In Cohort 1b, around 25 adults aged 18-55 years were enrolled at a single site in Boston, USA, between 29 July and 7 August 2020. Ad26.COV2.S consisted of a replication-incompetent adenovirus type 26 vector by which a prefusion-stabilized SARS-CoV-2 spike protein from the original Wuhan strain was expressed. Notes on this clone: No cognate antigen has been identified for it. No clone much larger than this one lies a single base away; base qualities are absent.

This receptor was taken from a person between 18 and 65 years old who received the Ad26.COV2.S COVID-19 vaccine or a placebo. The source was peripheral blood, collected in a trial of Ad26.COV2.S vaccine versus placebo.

The nucleotide sequence is given as TGTGCCAGTAGTGCGGGACTCCTGAACACTGAAGCTTTCTTT. This yields the protein CASSAGLLNTEAFF. The chain is encoded by TRBV19 joined to TRBJ1-1, and possibly TRBD1, on 5 matching bases. The germline ends are 10 bases apart after V is trimmed by 5 bases and J by 0 bases. CDR1 and CDR2 were assigned from the germline V gene (reference sequence) as LNHDA and SQIVND. The CDR3 measures 14 amino acids from cysteine to phenylalanine. Left in the record is the CDR3 DNA by itself, 42 bases read in frame from the first base.